This is a list of T cell receptor beta chains from one sample in a study of identical twins. TCRdb reprocessed the 5' RACE reads with MiXCR, giving one entry per CDR3 protein. This table holds approximately 280,000 distinct CDR3 sequences, about 8% found once. The same data also went into a second study, on yellow fever vaccine responses in identical twins.

The sample comprised memory (CD45RO+) T cells sorted from blood. These receptors all come from a woman aged 18-35 years in good health. Both conserved end residues are part of each CDR3. A D gene is named only where the DNA matches it firmly. Clone size is not always given. Where it is, it says once, few, many or a class for expanded clones.

clone_size j_call d_call v_call cdr3_aa cdr3_nt
many TRBJ1-6 . TRBV4-1 CASSPPREGGRNSPLHF TGCGCCAGCAGCCCACCCAGGGAAGGGGGGAGGAATTCACCCCTCCACTTT
few TRBJ2-1 TRBD2 TRBV12-3/TRBV12-4 CAISLTWSLSGGVNEQFF TGTGCCATCAGTTTAACCTGGTCCTTAAGCGGGGGGGTTAATGAGCAGTTCTTC
. TRBJ2-3 TRBD2 TRBV6-1 CASSPRAGEGDTQYF TGTGCCAGCAGCCCCCGAGCGGGAGAGGGAGATACGCAGTATTTT
few TRBJ2-7 TRBD1 TRBV19 CASSRGQGGYEQYF TGTGCCAGTAGCAGGGGACAGGGAGGCTACGAGCAGTACTTC
. TRBJ1-5 . TRBV4-1 CASSQDPDRNSNQPQHF TGCGCCAGCAGCCAAGACCCCGACAGAAATAGCAATCAGCCCCAGCATTTT
many TRBJ2-1 . TRBV11-2 CASSLSPSPWAPHTNEQFF TGTGCCAGCAGCTTAAGTCCCTCCCCTTGGGCCCCCCACACGAATGAGCAGTTCTTC
many TRBJ1-1 . TRBV3-1 CASSQWQGLKQNEAFF TGTGCCAGCAGCCAATGGCAGGGGTTAAAACAGAACGAAGCTTTCTTT
few TRBJ2-1 . TRBV28 CASSRVVQFF TGTGCCAGCAGTCGGGTGGTACAGTTCTTC
many TRBJ2-5 . TRBV18 CASSPNGETQYF TGTGCCAGCTCACCGAACGGCGAGACCCAGTACTTC
many TRBJ1-2 TRBD1 TRBV5-1 CASSPTGPELMGGYTF TGCGCCAGCAGTCCGACAGGGCCAGAATTAATGGGAGGCTACACCTTC
. TRBJ2-7 . TRBV11-2 CASSPRSSTGSSDYEQYF TGTGCCAGCAGCCCTAGGTCGTCCACGGGCAGCAGCGATTACGAGCAGTACTTC
few TRBJ2-4 TRBD1 TRBV20-1 CSARKGAYFKNIQYF TGCAGTGCTAGAAAGGGGGCTTATTTCAAAAACATTCAGTACTTC
. TRBJ2-5 . TRBV29-1 CSVASPRYQETQYF TGCAGCGTTGCATCCCCCCGATACCAAGAGACCCAGTACTTC
. TRBJ2-5 . TRBV7-8 CASSLGLGQQETQYF TGTGCCAGCAGCTTAGGGTTAGGGCAGCAAGAGACCCAGTACTTC
many TRBJ2-3 TRBD2 TRBV28 CASSSRLARTDTQYF TGTGCCAGCAGTTCGCGACTAGCGCGCACAGATACGCAGTATTTT
many TRBJ1-5 . TRBV12-3/TRBV12-4 CASTPGGAGVPQHF TGTGCCAGCACCCCCGGGGGGGCGGGGGTGCCCCAGCATTTT
. TRBJ2-5 TRBD1 TRBV20-1 CSALPTGGKETQYF TGCAGTGCTCTACCGACAGGGGGAAAAGAGACCCAGTACTTC
. TRBJ2-1 . TRBV5-6 CASSLVRGEGEQFF TGTGCCAGCAGCTTGGTTCGGGGAGAGGGTGAGCAGTTCTTC
. TRBJ2-3 . TRBV6-1 CASSGAGHTDTQYF TGTGCCAGCAGTGGTGCGGGACACACAGATACGCAGTATTTT
. TRBJ2-2 . TRBV7-7 CASSPIGLGGGGELFF TGTGCCAGCAGCCCAATCGGCCTGGGAGGCGGCGGGGAGCTGTTTTTT
few TRBJ2-2 . TRBV7-2 CASSPSGRGAYTGELFF TGTGCCAGCAGCCCTAGCGGCAGGGGGGCTTACACCGGGGAGCTGTTTTTT
. TRBJ1-2 . TRBV29-1 CSVVGVRANYGYTF TGCAGCGTTGTGGGGGTCAGGGCTAACTATGGCTACACCTTC
few TRBJ2-5 TRBD2 TRBV6-1 CASSTAGGDQETQYF TGTGCCAGCAGCACGGCGGGGGGAGATCAAGAGACCCAGTACTTC
few TRBJ1-2 . TRBV2 CASSDAALGYGYTF TGTGCCAGCAGTGATGCAGCCCTGGGGTATGGCTACACCTTC
few TRBJ1-1 . TRBV5-4 CASSRVGLNTEAFF TGTGCCAGCAGCAGGGTAGGATTGAACACTGAAGCTTTCTTT
few TRBJ1-1 . TRBV4-1 CASSQGTLGNTEAFF TGCGCCAGCAGCCAAGGGACCCTGGGGAACACTGAAGCTTTCTTT
. TRBJ2-5 . TRBV3-1 CASSQGKKGSETQYF TGTGCCAGCAGCCAAGGAAAGAAGGGGTCGGAGACCCAGTACTTC
. TRBJ1-2 . TRBV20-1 CSASTGYFLNGYTF TGCAGTGCTAGTACTGGTTACTTCCTGAATGGCTACACCTTC
. TRBJ1-5 TRBD1 TRBV20-1 CSAATGVGNQPQHF TGCAGTGCCGCGACAGGGGTCGGCAATCAGCCCCAGCATTTT
once TRBJ1-2 . TRBV14 CASSPRTVDGYTF TGTGCCAGCAGCCCCAGGACAGTGGACGGCTACACCTTC
. TRBJ2-1 TRBD2 TRBV6-5 CASTYTSAGNTNEQFF TGTGCCAGCACTTACACTAGCGCGGGAAACACCAATGAGCAGTTCTTC
. TRBJ1-2 . TRBV7-2 CASSLASLNYGYTF TGTGCCAGCAGCTTAGCTTCATTGAACTATGGCTACACCTTC
many TRBJ2-1 TRBD2 TRBV15 CATSRVGLPRNNEQFF TGTGCCACCAGCAGAGTGGGACTACCAAGGAACAATGAGCAGTTCTTC
. TRBJ2-3 . TRBV15 CATSRDNPVTDTQYF TGTGCCACCAGCAGAGATAACCCAGTCACAGATACGCAGTATTTT
many TRBJ2-1 . TRBV6-4 CASSLGANNEQFF TGTGCCAGCAGTTTGGGGGCTAACAATGAGCAGTTCTTC
many TRBJ1-5 . TRBV2 CASRGAYSNQPQHF TGTGCCAGCAGGGGGGCTTATAGCAATCAGCCCCAGCATTTT